This T cell receptor beta chain was retrieved from a study of blood T cell repertoires in COVID-19. As handled by the study authors: From reference gene primer amplification, estimates of nucleated cell counts were derived. Profiling relied on immunoSEQ multiplex PCR, and the TCRdb table lists in-frame clones only, not all of them. That table supplies the V and J calls and clone size; D and trimming were determined from the DNA. The table records 15,000 to 20,000 clones, roughly 93% of them present only once. The V end lost 4 bases, the J end lost 8 bases, and 12 bases lay between the germline ends. There are 13 residues in the CDR3. Per the germline V gene, CDR1 is MNHEY and CDR2 is SVGAGI.

Sequenced input: peripheral blood. The chain carries TRBV6-5 and TRBJ2-1, with D possibly being TRBD2 (6 bases). The clonotype originates from a woman aged 45-59 years with active COVID-19. The CDR3: CASSSKGLDEQFF. As DNA, the CDR3 is TGTGCCAGCAGTTCAAAGGGACTCGATGAGCAGTTCTTC.